This T cell receptor beta chain was sequenced in a study of cytomegalovirus exposure and HLA in healthy donors (dated by TCRdb to about 2017). Concerning the study at large: An earlier analysis of fewer than 750 of the donors reported over 250 Gb of sequence data and about 120 million unique TCR beta sequences obtained from roughly 180 million T cells. Roughly 300 gigabases of sequencing data and some 85 million unique TCR sequences were included in an early release covering over 600 HLA-typed donors. Of the approximately 400 genotyped donors, 65% to 90% fell in the genetic ancestry cluster associated with self-reported Caucasian donors. The study aimed to test whether cataloging public T cell receptors could reveal signatures of past pathogen exposure. The study used immunosequencing to profile the T cell repertoires of under 700 subjects and linked those repertoires to cytomegalovirus serostatus. A separate validation cohort of 90 to 150 different subjects was used in addition to the roughly 720-subject first cohort. The study combined high-throughput TCR immunosequencing, statistical association of individual TCRs with disease status, and machine learning to predict cytomegalovirus infection status. A later analysis re-analyzed previously published TCR beta repertoires from several hundred donors and added high-resolution HLA genotyping to study TCR occurrence patterns. Rather than using new phenotypic data, the later analysis identified candidate immune exposures from TCR beta sequences and from how often those sequences occurred across donors. An earlier analysis of about 620 of the donors applied high-throughput TCR beta sequencing to assess whether each TCR beta V gene segment acted as functional or pseudogenic. Donor age, sex, ethnicity and CMV serostatus were collected together with the repertoire data. A later genetic analysis took genome-wide SNP genotypes for about 65% of the 666 donors and used that subset as a discovery cohort. All discovery cohort repertoires had been generated on a single sequencing platform. Class I and class II HLA loci were covered by the typing at four-digit resolution. Typing coverage differed by locus: A, B, C, DRB1 and DQB1 were typed in about 620-630 donors, DQA1 in about 500, DPA1 in 600 to 610, and DPB1 in just under 490. Roughly 5 DR-DQ haplotypes were handled as single units for association and clustering, since linkage in the cohort was strong. Among almost 400 genotyped donors of the cohort, an average of 235,054 unique TCR beta nucleotide sequences were sequenced per donor, roughly 20% of them non-productive. Here is what the overall study found, with its caveats: Correlated functional status among segregating V segments might reflect linkage disequilibrium, but an unknown experimental factor could not be ruled out. In a later analysis, TCR association rates were found to vary across HLA loci, with the most associated TCRs seen for DRB1 alleles and the fewest for HLA-C alleles. Several of the top co-occurrence clusters appeared to be linked to parvovirus B19, influenza, CMV and Epstein-Barr virus, according to a later analysis. It was suggested by the authors that the approach could potentially be generalized to other disease states and immunological phenotypes. A further reported finding was that TCR beta sequences accurately predicted the HLA-A and HLA-B alleles for most subjects in the first cohort. Cytomegalovirus status was reported to be diagnosed by the classifier with high specificity and sensitivity in both the original and validation cohorts. When HLA alleles, especially DR and DQ, strongly co-occurred, TCR associations were difficult to assign to individual alleles. In a later analysis, most CMV-associated TCR beta chains were found to appear HLA-restricted, with HLA associations seemingly driven largely by CMV exposure. HLA typing was unavailable for some donors at each locus, so association tests used only the typed subset. Only TCR beta chains were sequenced in this cohort, and the absence of alpha or paired-chain data limited detectable features. Specific HLA alleles were associated with 18,000 or so TCR beta sequences at a false discovery rate of 0.05 in a later analysis. Most TCR sequences were observed very rarely across donors, whereas some public TCRs were present in many individuals. Because the 87-base-pair reads could not distinguish some IMGT-functional V segments, including TRBV6-2 and TRBV6-3, those segments were excluded. Three of the identified cytomegalovirus-associated TCR beta chains were confirmed in vitro to be specific for cytomegalovirus antigens. A later genetic analysis reported fewer N-insertions in productive TCRs among donors in an Asian-associated ancestry cluster than the roughly 670-donor mean. In a later genetic analysis, a missense DCLRE1C variant was associated with V-gene and J-gene trimming of TCR beta chains, and the association was replicated in an independent cohort. For the cohort, immune exposure information was limited to CMV serostatus. An earlier analysis of roughly 570 of the donors showed that most TCR beta V segments appeared in productive rearrangements either about 90% or about 30% of the time, which broadly matched IMGT annotations. In the study, around 150 TCR beta chains were listed as associated with cytomegalovirus. Compared with equally common non-associated chains, HLA-associated TCR beta chains in a later analysis were more clonally expanded and had lower generation probabilities. Presence/absence analyses assumed roughly uniform sequencing depth across donors, an assumption that may not hold. The earlier analysis of almost 600 of the donors excluded some 16 rarely observed V segments, including chromosome 9 orphons, because counts were too low. A cluster of highly shared sequence variants was judged likely to be a technical artifact of the sequencing pipeline.

For CDR1 and CDR2, the germline V gene (reference sequence) lists GTSNPN and SVGIG. The CDR3 spans 15 residues, from the cysteine through the phenylalanine. Only the CDR3 DNA is retained, 45 bases long and in frame from the first base. V trim: 4 bases; J trim: 8 bases; unmatched bases: 16. In regard to this clone: What this receptor recognizes is not known. No base quality information exists; no much larger clone differs at one position.

The cohort consisted of some 730 healthy bone marrow donors. All cohort members were sampled while nominally healthy, although unrecorded immune exposures were likely present. The donor was CMV seronegative and was included in the group of a few hundred seronegative cohort members. Every donor gave a peripheral blood sample, and the peripheral blood mononuclear cells from that sample were used for TCR beta sequencing. The Qiagen DNeasy Blood Extraction Kit was used to extract genomic DNA from the blood cell samples. Library prep was done by the immunoSEQ multiplex PCR assay. A mixture of 60 forward primers for TCR Vbeta segments and 13 reverse primers for TCR Jbeta segments was used in the multiplex PCR. A multiplex PCR assay on genomic DNA amplified the CDR3 region of rearranged TCR beta genes. The Illumina HiSeq System was used to sequence the amplified TCR beta libraries as 87-base-pair reads. The original pipeline was this. A later analysis tallied 75 million to 95 million unique TCR beta chains across the 700 or so repertoires, and approximately 11 million of those chains were shared by two or more donors. A nearest-neighbor algorithm error-corrected the raw reads and collapsed the reads into unique sequences, merging closely related sequences to remove PCR and sequencing errors. CDR3 sequences were aligned to IMGT reference sequences to assign V, D and J gene segments. Each retained sequence needed at least a six-nucleotide match to both a V gene segment and a J gene segment. A rearrangement counted as productive if the CDR3 had no stop codons and remained in frame with V and J, and every other rearrangement counted as non-productive. CDR3 was defined by IMGT convention, running from the second conserved V-encoded cysteine to the conserved J-encoded phenylalanine. In an earlier analysis of roughly 580 of the donors, sequences lacking an unambiguous match to a single V gene segment were excluded. An earlier analysis of several hundred of the donors called V segments functional above 56.7% productive rearrangements and segregating when the between-donor standard deviation exceeded 5%. A statistical classification framework was developed to diagnose cytomegalovirus status using the catalog of TCR beta chain sequences. In a later analysis, V and J genes were assigned by comparing TCR nucleotide sequences against IMGT/GENE-DB human TR gene sequences. A later analysis assigned CDR3 sequences and most-parsimonious VDJ recombination scenarios with the TCRdist pipeline. A later analysis defined each TCR beta chain by its CDR3 amino acid sequence plus V-gene family, and excluded reads lacking a unique V-gene family. As a way to deal with suspected cross-contamination and a sequencing artifact, a later analysis dropped 592 nucleotide sequences that were highly shared and had low generation probability. In a later analysis, a clonal expansion index for each public chain was calculated from normalized within-repertoire ranks of inferred template counts. A later analysis computed generation probabilities with a VDJ recombination model fitted to out-of-frame rearrangements, and checked the results against IGoR. In a later analysis, hypergeometric tests were used to score TCR-TCR, TCR-HLA and TCR-CMV co-occurrence, with a repertoire-size bias correction applied to TCR pairs. To estimate false discovery rates, a later analysis permuted the HLA or CMV assignments 20 times. In a later analysis, co-occurring TCRs were grouped using DBSCAN, with TCRdist sequence similarity added in when clustering inside HLA-allele-positive subsets. Repertoires with fewer than 30,000 or more than 120,000 public chains, plus five repertoires with anomalous nucleotide sharing, were excluded from co-occurrence clustering. What TCRdb holds here is the immuneACCESS table cut down to in-frame rearrangements. Part of the clones is not present; checked against another copy, under half of the missing clones reflect an unresolved V gene, and the others are unexplained. Clonal size and the V and J genes are those of that table, whereas D and trimming came from the DNA. This sample comprises around 140,000 clones, about 61% of them detected only once. In total, the top ten clones hold around 1.8% of the sample.

The rearrangement joined TRBV30 to TRBJ1-2, with TRBD1 identical over 7 junction bases. The sample consisted of PBMCs. The receptor's source is a male donor in good health and CMV-seronegative. The DNA sequence reads TGTGCCTGGAAACCCCTCCTGACAGGGTCGGGCGGCTACACCTTC. Protein translation: CAWKPLLTGSGGYTF.